This record concerns one TCR beta chain sequence. This sample was taken from a study of PD-1 blockade in mismatch repair-deficient tumors. Here immunoSEQ multiplex PCR was the method, and the copy in TCRdb shows in-frame clones only, minus some. The sample shows about 14,000 clones, 65% to 90% of them seen only once. All patients were mismatch repair deficient, assessed by either PCR or immunohistochemistry. A few pembrolizumab responders had their TCRs sequenced. The CDR3 length is 14 residues. Trimming took off 4 bases at V and 5 bases at J, with 13 bases between the two ends. From germline, CDR1 is SGHRS and CDR2 YFSETQ.

The starting material was PBMCs, obtained approximately 14 weeks after starting pembrolizumab. V and J are TRBV5-1 and TRBJ1-3; possible D gene TRBD1, 6 bases. The sequence was collected from an adult with mismatch repair-deficient cancer. The CDR3: CASSETGTRNTIYF. The CDR3 DNA sequence: TGCGCCAGCAGCGAAACAGGGACACGAAACACCATATATTTT.